The sequence of this T cell receptor (beta chain) was determined in a study of shared clonotypes between healthy human individuals. Study-wide results and caveats: In the sorted subsets, rarefaction showed sequencing was incomplete despite large depth.

About this clone itself: The target antigen is unknown.

The CDR3 is 14 amino acids. V lost 4 bases to trimming and J lost 6 bases, with 16 bases between them. Germline CDR1 is MNHNY and CDR2 is SVGAGI (reference sequence). Assay execution took place at the deep level. The genomic DNA of each subset was split evenly across several immunoSEQ plates. Authors' processing steps: ImmunoSEQ junction-only sequences lacked quality scores, so their filtering differed. The assay was immunoSEQ multiplex PCR, and TCRdb's table has in-frame clones only and misses some. V and J calls plus clone size are reproduced from that table; the DNA served to infer D and trimming. The table lists about 510,000 clones, 90% to 96% of them singletons.

Sequences were obtained from naive CD4+ T cells sorted from blood. Subset denoted: CD45RA+ positively selected. The chain links TRBV6-6 to TRBJ2-7; TRBD2 is a possible D gene (7 bases). This sequence originates from a woman aged 25 to 39 in good health. The CDR3 is CASSFSSGGGEQYF. The CDR3 nucleotides are TGTGCCAGCAGTTTCTCTAGCGGAGGGGGCGAGCAGTACTTC.